Shown below are 3 T cell receptor beta chains from a single sample sequenced in a study of T cell responses to AZD1222 COVID-19 vaccine. Using immunoSEQ multiplex PCR, the repertoire was profiled, and TCRdb retains in-frame clones only, with some absent. Among about 120,000 clones, approximately 92% were seen once, and the ten largest hold about 3%. The sample here was peripheral blood, taken on day 0 of AZD1222 vaccination. The receptor source for this set is an adult in good health.

V usage is TRBV7-8 and J usage is TRBJ1-4, with D perhaps matching TRBD1 (5 bases). This CDR3 has 15 amino acids. V was clipped by 4 bases and J by 5 bases, with 14 bases between them. Per the germline V gene, CDR1 is SGHVS and CDR2 is FQNEAQ. CDR3 sequence: CASSSTTEPNEKLFF. CDR3 in DNA: TGTGCCAGCAGCTCGACGACAGAGCCGAATGAAAAACTGTTTTTT. The full variable domain, rest sourced from reference TRBV7-8 and TRBJ1-4, is GAGVSQSPRYKVAKRGQDVALRCDPISGHVSLFWYQQALGQGPEFLTYFQNEAQLDKSGLPSDRFFAERPEGSVSTLKIQRTQQEDSAVYLCASSSTTEPNEKLFFGSGTQLSVL.

The rearrangement joins TRBV19 to TRBJ2-1, with D unresolved. This CDR3 has 15 residues. The germline V gene encodes CDR1 LNHDA and CDR2 SQIVND (reference sequence). The germline V and J ends were trimmed by 4 bases and 4 bases, with 14 bases remaining between them. The DNA for the CDR3 is TGTGCCAGTAGTAGGACGGCTCCTTTTTACAATGAGCAGTTCTTC. Translation: CASSRTAPFYNEQFF.

The V and J genes are TRBV7-8 and TRBJ2-1; TRBD2 matches 8 bases. CDR1 SGHVS and CDR2 FQNEAQ come from the germline V gene. The length of the CDR3 is 13 residues. V trimming: 7 bases; J trimming: 7 bases; junction bases outside the gene matches: 6. The CDR3 protein is CASTQGGGNEQFF. DNA for the CDR3: TGTGCCAGCACCCAAGGCGGGGGGAATGAGCAGTTCTTC.